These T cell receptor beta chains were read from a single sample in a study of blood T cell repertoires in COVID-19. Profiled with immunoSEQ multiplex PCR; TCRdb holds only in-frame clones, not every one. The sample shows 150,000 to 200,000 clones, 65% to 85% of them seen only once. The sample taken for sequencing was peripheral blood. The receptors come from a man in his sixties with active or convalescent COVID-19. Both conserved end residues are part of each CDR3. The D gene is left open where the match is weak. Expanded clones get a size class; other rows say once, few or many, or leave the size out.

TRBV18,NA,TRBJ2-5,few,TGTGCCAGCTCACCACGGCTACAGGCCCACCAAGAGACCCAGTACTTC,CASSPRLQAHQETQYF
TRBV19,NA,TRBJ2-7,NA,TGTGCCAGTACCGTTAATGGACACCACTCAGGGCAGTACTTC,CASTVNGHHSGQYF
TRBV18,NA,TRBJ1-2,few,TGTGCCAGCTCACCGACATCCAACTATGGCTACACCTTC,CASSPTSNYGYTF
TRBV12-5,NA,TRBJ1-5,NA,TGTGCTAGTGGTTTGGTAGGCGGGCCCCAGCATTTT,CASGLVGGPQHF
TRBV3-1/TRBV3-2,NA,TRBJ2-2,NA,TGTGCCAGCAGCCAAGATTGGGGGCTGACCGGGGAGCTGTTTTTT,CASSQDWGLTGELFF
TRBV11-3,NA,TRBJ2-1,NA,TGTGCCAGCAGCTTAGACATGCGGTCCAATGGGCAGTTCTTC,CASSLDMRSNGQFF
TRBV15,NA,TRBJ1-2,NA,TGTGCCACCAGGGGAGTTGAACAGATTTACTATGGCTACACCTTC,CATRGVEQIYYGYTF
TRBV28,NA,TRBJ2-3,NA,TGTGCCAGCAGAGGGGGACTACTCACAGATACGCAGTATTTT,CASRGGLLTDTQYF
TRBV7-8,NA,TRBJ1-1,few,TGTGCCAGCAGCTTACATGCCAGTATTACCTCGAACACTGAAGCTTTCTTT,CASSLHASITSNTEAFF
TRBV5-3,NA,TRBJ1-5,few,TGTGCCAGAACAGGGGTTCAGCCCCAGCATTTT,CARTGVQPQHF
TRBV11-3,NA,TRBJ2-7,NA,TGTGCCAGCAGCTTAAATCGGGGGGAGCAGTACTTC,CASSLNRGEQYF
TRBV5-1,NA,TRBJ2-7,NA,TGCGCCAGCAGCTTGGATGTCCGACCTAGTGAGCAGTACTTC,CASSLDVRPSEQYF
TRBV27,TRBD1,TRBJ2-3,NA,TGTGCCAGCCACACTGGGACAGCCGACACAGATACGCAGTATTTT,CASHTGTADTDTQYF
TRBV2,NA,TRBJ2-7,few,TGTGCCAGCATTATGAATTTGGGAGGCGAGCAGTACTTC,CASIMNLGGEQYF
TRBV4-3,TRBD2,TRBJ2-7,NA,TGCGCCAGCAGCCAAGCAAGCGGGAGCTACGAGCAGTACTTC,CASSQASGSYEQYF
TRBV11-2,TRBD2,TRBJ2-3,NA,TGTGCCAGCAGCTTGACTAGCGGGAGGGCCGCAGATACGCAGTATTTT,CASSLTSGRAADTQYF
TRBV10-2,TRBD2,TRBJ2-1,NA,TGCGCCAGCAGCAATGGACTAGCGGGAGGGAATGAGCAGTTCTTC,CASSNGLAGGNEQFF
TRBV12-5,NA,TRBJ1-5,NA,TGTGCTAGTGGCCCCCAATTTATGAGTTATAGCAATCAGCCCCAGCATTTT,CASGPQFMSYSNQPQHF
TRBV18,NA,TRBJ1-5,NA,TGTGCCAGCTCACCAGGAACAGGGTTACGGAATCAGCCCCAGCATTTT,CASSPGTGLRNQPQHF
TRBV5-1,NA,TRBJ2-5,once,TGCGCCAGCAGCTTGGGACAGGGAGGGACCCAGTACTTC,CASSLGQGGTQYF
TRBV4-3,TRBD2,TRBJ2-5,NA,TGCGCCAGCAGCCAAAGCGGGAGGGAGACCCAGTACTTC,CASSQSGRETQYF
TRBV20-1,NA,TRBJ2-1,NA,TGCAGTGCTAGTCCCAGGGTAGATTGGTTCTTC,CSASPRVDWFF
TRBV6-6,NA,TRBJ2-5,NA,TGTGCCAGCAGTTACGGGGGGGAGACCCAGTACTTC,CASSYGGETQYF
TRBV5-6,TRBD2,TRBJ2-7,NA,TGTGCCAGCAGCTCATTAGCGGGAGTCCCCGACGAGCAGTACTTC,CASSSLAGVPDEQYF
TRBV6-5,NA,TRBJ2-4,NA,TGTGCCAGCAGTTCTACAGGTCTAGCCAAAAACATTCAGTACTTC,CASSSTGLAKNIQYF
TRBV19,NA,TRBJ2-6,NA,TGTGCCAGTAGTCCAAGGACAGCTCGGGCCAACGTCCTGACTTTC,CASSPRTARANVLTF
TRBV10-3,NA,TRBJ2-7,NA,TGTGCCATCAGTATAGGACAGGGAGGGACCGCGCCCTACGAGCAGTACTTC,CAISIGQGGTAPYEQYF
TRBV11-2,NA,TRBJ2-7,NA,TGTGCCAGCAGCGTTGGGAGATACAGCTCCTACGAGCAGTACTTC,CASSVGRYSSYEQYF
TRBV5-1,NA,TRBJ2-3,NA,TGCGCCAGCAGCATTACAGGGATGTGGGGCACAGATACGCAGTATTTT,CASSITGMWGTDTQYF
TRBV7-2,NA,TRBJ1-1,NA,TGTGCCAGCAGGGAGGGGTGGGCTTTCTTT,CASREGWAFF
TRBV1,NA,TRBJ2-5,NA,TGCACCAGCAGCCAGGAACCAGGCTTAACCCTACAAGAGACCCAGTACTTC,CTSSQEPGLTLQETQYF
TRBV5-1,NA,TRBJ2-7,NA,TGCGCCAGCAGCTTGGACGGGAGAACCTACGAGCAGTACTTC,CASSLDGRTYEQYF
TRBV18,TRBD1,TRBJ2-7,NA,TGTGCCAGCTCACCACTGACTCCGGGACAGGGAGTTAGCGAGCAGTACTTC,CASSPLTPGQGVSEQYF
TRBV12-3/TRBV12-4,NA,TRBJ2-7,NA,TGTGCCAGCAGTGTCAGCTACGAGCAGTACTTC,CASSVSYEQYF
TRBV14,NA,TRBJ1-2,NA,TGTGCCAGCAGACGAGGGGGGGGCGATGGCTACACCTTC,CASRRGGGDGYTF
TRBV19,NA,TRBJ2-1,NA,TGTGCCAGTAGTCGAGGATGGGCAGGGTCTGCCTCCTACAATGAGCAGTTCTTC,CASSRGWAGSASYNEQFF
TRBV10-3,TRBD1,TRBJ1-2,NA,TGTGCCATCAGCGGACAGGGGGCTGATGGCTACACCTTC,CAISGQGADGYTF
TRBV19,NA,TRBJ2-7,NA,TGTGCCAGTAAGACGCGGCGAAGCTCCTACGAGCAGTACTTC,CASKTRRSSYEQYF
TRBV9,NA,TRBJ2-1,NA,TGTGCCAGCAACCCTTTCGAGGGTAGCTCCTACAATGAGCAGTTCTTC,CASNPFEGSSYNEQFF
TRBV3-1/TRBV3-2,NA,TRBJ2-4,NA,TGTGCCAGCAGCCAAGGGACTCGCTACACCCTAGCCAAAAACATTCAGTACTTC,CASSQGTRYTLAKNIQYF
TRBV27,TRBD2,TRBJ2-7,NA,TGTGCCAGCAGTTTGTTTAGCGGGAGGGACTACGAGCAGTACTTC,CASSLFSGRDYEQYF
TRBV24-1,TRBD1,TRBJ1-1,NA,TGTGCCACTAGTGGACAGGGAGGCTCTGAAGCTTTCTTT,CATSGQGGSEAFF
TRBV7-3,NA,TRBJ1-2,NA,TGTGCCAGCAGCTTAACGGTGGGAGGTGGCTACACCTTC,CASSLTVGGGYTF
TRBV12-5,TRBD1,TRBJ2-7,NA,TGTGCTAGTGACAGGACAGGGTACGAGCAGTACTTC,CASDRTGYEQYF
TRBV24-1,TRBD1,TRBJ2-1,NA,TGTGCCACCAGTGATTCCCTGGACAGGGCGGCCTACAATGAGCAGTTCTTC,CATSDSLDRAAYNEQFF
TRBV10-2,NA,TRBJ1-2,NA,TGCGCCAGCAGTGAAACTACCGGCTATGGCTACACCTTC,CASSETTGYGYTF
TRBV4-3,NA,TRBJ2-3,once,TGCGCCAGCAGCGAAAGAGGCTTGCCCGGGACACACCCTGCCACGCAGCAGTATTTT,CASSERGLPGTHPATQQYF
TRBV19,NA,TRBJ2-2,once,TGTGCCACCACAGTGAACACCGGGGAGCTGTTTTTT,CATTVNTGELFF
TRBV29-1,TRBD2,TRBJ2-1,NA,TGCAGCGTTCGACTAGCGGGAGACAATGAGCAGTTCTTC,CSVRLAGDNEQFF
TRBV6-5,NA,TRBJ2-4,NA,TGTGCCAGCAGTTACTCGGGCAGGGAGGCCTACATTCAGTACTTC,CASSYSGREAYIQYF
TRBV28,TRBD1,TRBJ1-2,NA,TGTGCCAGCAGTTCGGACAGGGGCGCTAACTATGGCTACACCTTC,CASSSDRGANYGYTF
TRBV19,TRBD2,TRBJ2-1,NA,TGTGCCAGTAGTTCCCCGGGACTAGCGGGAGGGAATGAGCAGTTCTTC,CASSSPGLAGGNEQFF
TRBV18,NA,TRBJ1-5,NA,TGTGCCAGCTCACCAGGGGGGGGTGGCCAGCCCCAGCATTTT,CASSPGGGGQPQHF